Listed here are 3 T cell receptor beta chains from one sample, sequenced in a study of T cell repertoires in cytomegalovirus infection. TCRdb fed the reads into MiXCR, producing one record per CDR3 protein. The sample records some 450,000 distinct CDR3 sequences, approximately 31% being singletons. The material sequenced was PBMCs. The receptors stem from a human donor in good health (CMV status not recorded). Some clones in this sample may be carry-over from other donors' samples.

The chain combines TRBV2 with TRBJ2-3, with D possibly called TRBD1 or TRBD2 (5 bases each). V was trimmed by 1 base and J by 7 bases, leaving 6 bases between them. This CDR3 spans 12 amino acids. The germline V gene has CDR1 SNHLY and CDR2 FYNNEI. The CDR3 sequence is CASSEGGNTQYF. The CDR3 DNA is TGTGCCAGCAGTGAAGGGGGGAATACGCAGTATTTT.

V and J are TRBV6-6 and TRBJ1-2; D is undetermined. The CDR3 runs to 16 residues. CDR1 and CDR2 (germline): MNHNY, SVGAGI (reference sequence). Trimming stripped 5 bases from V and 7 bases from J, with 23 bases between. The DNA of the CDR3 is TGTGCCAGCAGTGTCGACTTGAGGCCCGACCGGGGTGGCTACACCTTC. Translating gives CASSVDLRPDRGGYTF.

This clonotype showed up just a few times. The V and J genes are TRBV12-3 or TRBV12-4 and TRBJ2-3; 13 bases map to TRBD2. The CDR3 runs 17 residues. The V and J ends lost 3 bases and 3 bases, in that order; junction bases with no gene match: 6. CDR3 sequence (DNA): TGTGCCAGCAGTTTTGGGACTAGCGGGGACCTGACAGATACGCAGTATTTT. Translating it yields CASSFGTSGDLTDTQYF.